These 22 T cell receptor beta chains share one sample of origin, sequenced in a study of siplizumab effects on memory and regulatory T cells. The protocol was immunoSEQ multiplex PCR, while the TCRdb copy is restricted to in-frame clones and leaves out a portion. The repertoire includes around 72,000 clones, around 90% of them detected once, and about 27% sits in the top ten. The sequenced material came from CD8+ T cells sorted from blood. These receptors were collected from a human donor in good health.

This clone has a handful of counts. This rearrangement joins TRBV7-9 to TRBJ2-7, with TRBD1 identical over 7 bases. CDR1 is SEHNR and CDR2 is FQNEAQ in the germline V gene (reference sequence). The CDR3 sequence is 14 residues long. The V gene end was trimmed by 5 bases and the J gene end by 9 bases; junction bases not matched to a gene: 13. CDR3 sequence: CASSDWDSPKRQYF. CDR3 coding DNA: TGTGCCAGCAGCGATTGGGACAGCCCTAAACGGCAGTACTTC.

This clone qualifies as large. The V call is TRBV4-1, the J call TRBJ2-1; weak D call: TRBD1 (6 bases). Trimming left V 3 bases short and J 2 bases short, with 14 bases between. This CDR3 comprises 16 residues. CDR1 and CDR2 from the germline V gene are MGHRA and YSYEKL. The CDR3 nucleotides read TGCGCCAGCAGCCACTATTTGGACAGTCCCTACAATGAGCAGTTCTTC. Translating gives CASSHYLDSPYNEQFF.

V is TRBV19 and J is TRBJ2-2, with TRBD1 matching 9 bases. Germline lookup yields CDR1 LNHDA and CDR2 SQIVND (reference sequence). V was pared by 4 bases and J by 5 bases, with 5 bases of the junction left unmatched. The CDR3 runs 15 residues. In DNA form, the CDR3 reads TGTGCCAGTAGTACGGACAGGGGTGGGACCGGGGAGCTGTTTTTT. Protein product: CASSTDRGGTGELFF.

The CDR3 loop reads CASSASDYNEQFF. CDR3 bases: TGTGCCAGCAGCGCTTCGGACTACAATGAGCAGTTCTTC. The rearrangement uses TRBV9 and TRBJ2-1, with unresolved D. V gave up 3 bases and J gave up 3 bases, with 7 bases separating them. Looked up from germline, CDR1 is SGDLS and CDR2 is YYNGEE. This CDR3 comprises 13 residues.

CDR3: CASGQGSAQYF. The DNA of the CDR3 is TGTGCCAGCGGACAGGGATCGGCGCAGTATTTT. The V and J genes are TRBV27 and TRBJ2-3, with 8 bases that match TRBD1. Germline CDR1 and CDR2: MNHEY and SMNVEV (reference sequence). The CDR3 totals 11 residues. The V segment lost 8 bases and the J segment 10 bases; nucleotides outside the gene matches: 5.

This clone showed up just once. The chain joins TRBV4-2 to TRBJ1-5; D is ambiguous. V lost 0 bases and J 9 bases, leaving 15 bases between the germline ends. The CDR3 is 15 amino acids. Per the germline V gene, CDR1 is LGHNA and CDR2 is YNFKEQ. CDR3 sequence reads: CASSQEPSSPRPQHF. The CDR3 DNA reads TGTGCCAGCAGCCAAGAGCCTTCCAGTCCACGGCCCCAGCATTTT.

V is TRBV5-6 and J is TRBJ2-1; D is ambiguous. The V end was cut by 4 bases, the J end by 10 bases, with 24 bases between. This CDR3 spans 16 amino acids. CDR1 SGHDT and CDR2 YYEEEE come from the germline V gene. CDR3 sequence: CASSGRDNPLVEEQFF. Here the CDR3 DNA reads TGTGCCAGCAGCGGCCGCGACAACCCCTTGGTCGAAGAGCAGTTCTTC.

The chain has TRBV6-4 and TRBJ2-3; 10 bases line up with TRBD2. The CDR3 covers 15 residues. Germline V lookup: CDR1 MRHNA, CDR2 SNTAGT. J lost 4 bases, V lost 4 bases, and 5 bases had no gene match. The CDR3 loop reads CASSVTSGNPDTQYF. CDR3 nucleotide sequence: TGTGCCAGCAGTGTAACTAGCGGGAACCCAGATACGCAGTATTTT.

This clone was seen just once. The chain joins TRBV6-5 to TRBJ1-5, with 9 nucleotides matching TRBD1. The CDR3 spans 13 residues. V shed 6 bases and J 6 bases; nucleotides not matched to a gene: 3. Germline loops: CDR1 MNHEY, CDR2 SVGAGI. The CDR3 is CASSGTGSQPQHF. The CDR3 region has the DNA TGTGCCAGCAGCGGGACAGGGAGTCAGCCCCAGCATTTT.

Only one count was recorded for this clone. DNA of the CDR3: TGTGCCAGCAGTTTTCCGGGCCCGTCAGGTACGCAGTATTTT. Translating gives CASSFPGPSGTQYF. This chain connects TRBV27 to TRBJ2-3, with no clear D. Germline CDR1 MNHEY, CDR2 SMNVEV (reference sequence). The CDR3 contains 14 residues. The germline V and J ends were trimmed by 3 bases and 8 bases, with 15 bases remaining between them.

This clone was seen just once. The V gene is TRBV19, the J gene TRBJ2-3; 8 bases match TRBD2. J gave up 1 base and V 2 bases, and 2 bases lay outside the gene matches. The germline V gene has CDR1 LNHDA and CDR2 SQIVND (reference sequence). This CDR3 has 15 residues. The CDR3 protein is CASSIILAGTDTQYF. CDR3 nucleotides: TGTGCCAGTAGTATAATACTAGCGGGCACAGATACGCAGTATTTT.

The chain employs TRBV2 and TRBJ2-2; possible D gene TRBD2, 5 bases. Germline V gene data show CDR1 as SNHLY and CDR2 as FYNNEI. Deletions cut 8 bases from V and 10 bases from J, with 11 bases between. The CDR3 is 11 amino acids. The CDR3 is CASGLEAELFF. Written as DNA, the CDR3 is TGTGCCAGCGGGCTGGAGGCGGAGCTGTTTTTT.

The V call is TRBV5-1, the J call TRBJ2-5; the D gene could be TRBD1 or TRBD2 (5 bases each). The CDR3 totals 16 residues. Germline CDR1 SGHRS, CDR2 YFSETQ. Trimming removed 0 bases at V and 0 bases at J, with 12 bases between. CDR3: CASSLEQGRYQETQYF. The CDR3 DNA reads TGCGCCAGCAGCTTGGAGCAGGGACGGTACCAAGAGACCCAGTACTTC.

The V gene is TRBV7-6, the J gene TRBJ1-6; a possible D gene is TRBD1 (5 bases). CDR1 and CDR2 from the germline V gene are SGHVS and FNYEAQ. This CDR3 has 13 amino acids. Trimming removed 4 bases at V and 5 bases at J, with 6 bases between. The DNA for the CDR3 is TGTGCCAGCAGCTCAGGGCATAATTCACCCCTCCACTTT. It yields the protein CASSSGHNSPLHF.

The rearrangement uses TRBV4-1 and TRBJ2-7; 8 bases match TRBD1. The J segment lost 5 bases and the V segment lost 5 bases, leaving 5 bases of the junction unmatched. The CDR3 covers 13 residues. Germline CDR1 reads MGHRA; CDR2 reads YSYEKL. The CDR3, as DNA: TGCGCCAGCAGCGCGACAGGGGTCAACGAGCAGTACTTC. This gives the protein CASSATGVNEQYF.

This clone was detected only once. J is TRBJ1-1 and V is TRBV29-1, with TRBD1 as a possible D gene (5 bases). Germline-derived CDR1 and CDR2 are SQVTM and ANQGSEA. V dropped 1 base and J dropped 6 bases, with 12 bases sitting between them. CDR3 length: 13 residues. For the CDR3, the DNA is TGCAGCGTTGAAGGGGCAGGGTTGGCTGAAGCTTTCTTT. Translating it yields CSVEGAGLAEAFF.

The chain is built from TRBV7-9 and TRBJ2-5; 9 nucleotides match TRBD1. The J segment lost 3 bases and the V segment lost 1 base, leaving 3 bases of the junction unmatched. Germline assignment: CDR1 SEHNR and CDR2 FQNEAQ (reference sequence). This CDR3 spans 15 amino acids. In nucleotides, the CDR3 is TGTGCCAGCAGCTTAGTAACAGGGGGCAAAGAGACCCAGTACTTC. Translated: CASSLVTGGKETQYF.

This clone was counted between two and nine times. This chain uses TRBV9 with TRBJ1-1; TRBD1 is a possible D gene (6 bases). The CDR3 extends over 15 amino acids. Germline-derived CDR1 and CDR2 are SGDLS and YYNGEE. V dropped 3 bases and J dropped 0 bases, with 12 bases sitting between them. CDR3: CASSASGALNTEAFF. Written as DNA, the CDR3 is TGTGCCAGCAGCGCCTCAGGGGCCTTGAACACTGAAGCTTTCTTT.

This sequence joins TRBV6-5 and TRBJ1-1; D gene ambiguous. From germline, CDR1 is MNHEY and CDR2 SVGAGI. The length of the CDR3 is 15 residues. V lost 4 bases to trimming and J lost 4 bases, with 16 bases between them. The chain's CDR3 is CASSSDASAPTEAFF. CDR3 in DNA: TGTGCCAGCAGTTCCGACGCGAGCGCTCCCACTGAAGCTTTCTTT.

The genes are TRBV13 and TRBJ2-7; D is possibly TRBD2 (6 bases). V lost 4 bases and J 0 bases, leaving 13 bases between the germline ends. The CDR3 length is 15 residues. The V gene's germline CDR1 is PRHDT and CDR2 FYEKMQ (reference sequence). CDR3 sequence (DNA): TGTGCCAGCAGCTCATCCGGGGACTTCTCCTACGAGCAGTACTTC. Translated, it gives CASSSSGDFSYEQYF.

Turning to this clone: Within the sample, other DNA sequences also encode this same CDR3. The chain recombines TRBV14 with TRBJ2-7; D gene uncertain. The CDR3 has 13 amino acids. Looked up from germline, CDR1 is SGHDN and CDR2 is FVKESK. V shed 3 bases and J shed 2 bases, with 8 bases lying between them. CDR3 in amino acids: CASSQVLAYEQYF. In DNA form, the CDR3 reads TGTGCCAGCAGCCAGGTACTGGCCTACGAGCAGTACTTC. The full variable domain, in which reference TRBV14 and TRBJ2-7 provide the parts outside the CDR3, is EAGVTQFPSHSVIEKGQTVTLRCDPISGHDNLYWYRRVMGKEIKFLLHFVKESKQDESGMPNNRFLAERTGGTYSTLKVQPAELEDSGVYFCASSQVLAYEQYFGPGTRLTVT.

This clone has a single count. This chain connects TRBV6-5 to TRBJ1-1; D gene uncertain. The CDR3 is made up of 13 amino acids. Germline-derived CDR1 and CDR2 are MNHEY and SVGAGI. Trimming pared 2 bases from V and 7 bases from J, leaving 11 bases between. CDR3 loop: CASSYVEAYEAFF. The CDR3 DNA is TGTGCCAGCAGTTACGTAGAGGCCTATGAAGCTTTCTTT.